Listed below are T cell receptor beta chains from one sample, sequenced in a study of T cells in localized non-small cell lung cancer. TCRdb's copy holds only in-frame clones and misses some; the assay was immunoSEQ multiplex PCR. This sample has approximately 28,000 clones, with about 90% found just once. This specimen was peripheral blood mononuclear cells, taken before any cancer treatment. These receptors were obtained from a woman between 40 and 69 years old with stage III lung adenocarcinoma. Each CDR3 is given with its conserved first and last residue. The D gene is left open where the match is weak. For some rows the clone size is stated as once, few or many, or as a class when expanded; others skip it.

clone size,J gene,D gene,V gene,CDR3 protein,CDR3 DNA
-,TRBJ1-5,-,TRBV5-5,CASSFSGDSNQPQHF,TGTGCCAGCAGCTTCTCCGGTGATAGCAATCAGCCCCAGCATTTT
-,TRBJ1-2,TRBD1,TRBV5-6,CASSPDRGANYGYTF,TGTGCCAGCAGCCCAGACAGGGGGGCTAACTATGGCTACACCTTC
-,TRBJ2-4,TRBD1,TRBV6-4,CASSQNRGMVQYF,TGTGCCAGCAGCCAAAACAGGGGGATGGTTCAGTACTTC
-,TRBJ2-7,TRBD2,TRBV11-2,CASSGELAGLRSYEQYF,TGTGCCAGTTCCGGGGAGCTAGCGGGACTGCGCTCCTACGAGCAGTACTTC
-,TRBJ1-2,-,TRBV5-4,CASSFQGSDYGYTF,TGTGCCAGCAGCTTCCAGGGAAGTGACTATGGCTACACCTTC
-,TRBJ2-3,TRBD2,TRBV7-8,CASSHLGGSGADTQYF,TGTGCCAGCAGCCACTTGGGAGGGTCTGGCGCAGATACGCAGTATTTT
once,TRBJ2-2,TRBD2,TRBV6-1,CASEGLAGFTGELFF,TGTGCCAGCGAGGGACTAGCGGGGTTTACCGGGGAGCTGTTTTTT
-,TRBJ2-1,TRBD2,TRBV7-2,CASSLYRTSGRRDNEQFF,TGTGCCAGCAGCCTGTATAGGACTAGCGGGAGGAGGGACAATGAGCAGTTCTTC
-,TRBJ2-7,TRBD2,TRBV18,CASSPRTSATYEQYF,TGTGCCAGCTCACCACGGACTAGCGCCACCTACGAGCAGTACTTC
-,TRBJ2-1,-,TRBV4-3,CASSQEFIVGEQFF,TGCGCCAGCAGCCAAGAGTTTATTGTGGGGGAGCAGTTCTTC
few,TRBJ2-7,TRBD2,TRBV7-9,CASSLEGGGAPYEQYF,TGTGCCAGCAGCTTAGAAGGCGGGGGGGCCCCGTACGAGCAGTACTTC
few,TRBJ1-2,-,TRBV27,CASSPSYDRRGGGYTF,TGTGCCAGCAGTCCCTCATACGACAGGCGGGGTGGTGGCTACACCTTC
-,TRBJ2-3,-,TRBV27,CASGRDLSTDTQYF,TGTGCCAGCGGCCGTGACCTTAGCACAGATACGCAGTATTTT
-,TRBJ1-6,TRBD1,TRBV7-3,CASSLDRDSPLHF,TGTGCCAGCAGCTTGGACAGGGATTCACCCCTCCACTTT
-,TRBJ2-7,TRBD2,TRBV19,CASSIGLAGGQHEQYF,TGTGCCAGTAGTATAGGACTAGCGGGAGGGCAGCACGAGCAGTACTTC
-,TRBJ1-5,TRBD1,TRBV28,CASSSGQGDQPQHF,TGTGCCAGCAGTTCTGGACAGGGGGATCAGCCCCAGCATTTT
-,TRBJ2-7,-,TRBV15,CATSRDPALRWNEQYF,TGTGCCACCAGCAGAGATCCGGCCCTAAGGTGGAACGAGCAGTACTTC
-,TRBJ2-5,TRBD2,TRBV4-3,CASSLRLAGDETQYF,TGCGCCAGCAGCCTCAGACTAGCGGGAGATGAGACCCAGTACTTC
-,TRBJ2-3,-,TRBV5-4,CASSFRRDATDTQYF,TGTGCCAGCAGCTTCCGACGAGACGCCACAGATACGCAGTATTTT